This TCR beta chain appears in the sequencing data of a study of control samples from healthy donors and cancer patients. The CDR3 length is 15 residues. Trimming took off 4 bases at V and 0 bases at J, with 11 bases between the two ends. Germline V gene lookup returns CDR1 SGDLS and CDR2 YYNGEE. Assay: immunoSEQ multiplex PCR; the TCRdb copy retains only in-frame clones and omits some. The sample has approximately 83,000 clones, roughly 93% seen once. The specimen was blood. The V call is TRBV9, the J call TRBJ1-3; D gene ambiguous. The origin of this receptor is a woman in her twenties or thirties in good health. Written as DNA, the CDR3 is TGTGCCAGCAGCTCGGAGCTTCTCTCTGGAAACACCATATATTTT. Its protein is CASSSELLSGNTIYF.